This T cell receptor (beta chain) was captured by sequencing in a study of blood T cell repertoires in COVID-19. Study-level information: Italy, Spain and the United States were the sources of the convalescent and acute COVID-19 samples. PBMCs, B-cell-depleted T cells, or T cells provided the cDNA or gDNA that made up the material.

In the original workflow: Estimates of nucleated cell counts were drawn from the amplification of reference gene primers. The repertoire was sequenced with immunoSEQ multiplex PCR; TCRdb's copy has only in-frame clones and lacks some. That table supplies the V and J calls and clone size; D and trimming were determined from the DNA. The sample consists of a few hundred thousand clones, approximately 79% of them appearing once. Germline V gene lookup returns CDR1 LNHDA and CDR2 SQIVND (reference sequence). The CDR3 runs to 14 residues. J was trimmed by 2 bases and V by 6 bases; bases with no gene match: 3.

The sequence came from a human donor in a cohort sampled during active COVID-19. The chain couples TRBV19 to TRBJ2-3, with TRBD2 identical over 9 bases. The sequencing sample was made of peripheral blood. CDR3 coding DNA: TGTGCCAGTAGGTCTAGCGGGAACACAGATACGCAGTATTTT. Amino acids: CASRSSGNTDTQYF. Full variable domain (outside the CDR3, taken from reference TRBV19 and TRBJ2-3): DGGITQSPKYLFRKEGQNVTLSCEQNLNHDAMYWYRQDPGQGLRLIYYSQIVNDFQKGDIAEGYSVSREKKESFPLTVTSAQKNPTAFYLCASRSSGNTDTQYFGPGTRLTVL.